The TCR beta chain under discussion was sequenced for a study of T cell responses to AZD1222 COVID-19 vaccine (dated by TCRdb to about 2021). Study-level background: AZD1222 recipients with second doses at about 4 weeks or about 12 weeks were pooled, because spike-specific TCR depth and breadth did not differ between schedules. A total of about 240 trial participants underwent TCR sequencing, of whom around 200 received two doses of AZD1222 and about 25 received two doses of the MenACWY control vaccine. Trial participants were enrolled by age into 18-55, 56-69 and 70-plus year subgroups, with 148, 28 and 57 TCR-sequenced participants respectively.

Study-wide findings and limitations: Participants were mostly white British, with more females than males. The authors suggested clonal diversity may have been underestimated. Because no day 14 peak-response samples were available, the repertoires could be characterized only after the peak T cell response. In the small 56-69-year group, the increase in depth fell short of significance, most likely because of low power. Reportedly, close to half of the unique spike-specific TCRs recognized epitopes lying outside the regions that are mutated in the B.1.351 and B.1.1.7 variants. CD4 TCRs associated with the vaccine covered the entire spike protein, and the dominant responses were in regions 160-218 and 743-854. Spike-specific TCR breadth and depth rose significantly after two AZD1222 doses compared with day 0 and with MenACWY recipients. Conclusions about previously exposed vaccinees are limited because only a handful of AZD1222 recipients were SARS-CoV-2 seropositive at baseline.

Regarding this clone: This clone's antigen is unknown. No base qualities exist here, and no much larger clone lies one base off it.

The time point label for this specimen denotes: baseline before first vaccination. Samples from vaccinated people were obtained from the UK trials COV001 and COV002, which included a single-blind randomized controlled phase 2/3 trial of AZD1222 (ChAdOx1 nCoV-19) in healthy adults. For TCRbeta chain sequencing, PBMC samples from trial participants were taken at day 0 and at day 28 after the second dose. The CDR3 regions of human TCRbeta chains were analyzed by immunosequencing. On the authors' methods: Repertoire TCRs were matched against a reference library of SARS-CoV-2-specific TCRs generated with the MIRA antigen-specificity platform. Breadth meant the fraction of unique TCRs that were SARS-CoV-2-associated, whereas depth meant the fraction of total T cells that were SARS-CoV-2-associated. Each spike-specific TCR was assigned to its reactive spike region and to a CD4 or CD8 class using the MIRA data. Log10-transformed breadth and depth values were compared by one-way ANOVA with Sidak's multiple comparisons tests. As stored in TCRdb, this immuneACCESS dataset retains in-frame rearrangements with V and J assigned. A fraction of the clones does not appear; measured against another copy, unresolved V genes explain less than half of the discrepancy, and the remainder lacks a known reason. V, J and clone size are those of that table, while D and trimming were read from the DNA. In all, the sample holds some 150,000 clones, and roughly 89% of those were seen once. In total, the top ten clones hold about 4.8% of the sample.

Trimming costs V 6 bases and J 6 bases, and their ends lie 5 bases apart. The CDR3 holds 9 amino acids from the cysteine to the phenylalanine. Only the CDR3 DNA is retained, 27 bases long and in frame from the first base. As encoded in the germline V gene (reference sequence), CDR1 is DFQATT while CDR2 is SNEGSKA. The chain couples TRBV20-1 to TRBJ1-2; no D gene is confidently identified. This specimen was peripheral blood, taken on day 0 of AZD1222 vaccination. This sequence was found in an adult in good health. CDR3 reads: CSAGDGYTF. The DNA reads TGCAGTGCGGGCGATGGCTACACCTTC.